The 29 T cell receptor beta chains below were found in one sample sequenced in a study of cytomegalovirus exposure and HLA in healthy donors. Data came from immunoSEQ multiplex PCR; TCRdb stores just in-frame clones and leaves some out. The sample holds 250,000 to 350,000 clones, 88% seen once. Sample: PBMCs. Source of these receptors: a woman under 30 in good health and CMV-seronegative.

This clone was picked up many times. This sequence joins TRBV5-4 and TRBJ2-7; TRBD2 might be the D (6 bases). The CDR3 contains 14 residues. Germline CDR1 and CDR2: SGHNT and YYREEE (reference sequence). V shed 0 bases and J shed 3 bases, with 10 bases lying between them. DNA for the CDR3: TGTGCCAGCAGCTTGGAGCGGGCCGGCTACGAGCAGTACTTC. Translated, it gives CASSLERAGYEQYF.

This sequence joins TRBV2 and TRBJ1-5; 9 bases are a match to TRBD1. Germline V gene lookup returns CDR1 SNHLY and CDR2 FYNNEI. The CDR3 is 15 residues long. Germline trimming cut 4 bases from V and 5 bases from J; bases unmatched to any gene: 6. The CDR3 loop is CASSGYRGQDQPQHF. CDR3 DNA: TGTGCCAGCAGTGGGTACAGGGGGCAAGATCAGCCCCAGCATTTT.

The CDR3: CASSLAGTGGADTQYF. CDR3 sequence (DNA): TGCGCCAGCAGCTTGGCAGGTACGGGGGGCGCAGATACGCAGTATTTT. J is TRBJ2-3 and V is TRBV5-1; TRBD2 is a possible D gene (7 bases). This CDR3 region has 16 residues. The germline V gene encodes CDR1 SGHRS and CDR2 YFSETQ. V dropped 0 bases and J dropped 4 bases, with 15 bases sitting between them.

The rearrangement links TRBV28 to TRBJ1-5; possibly TRBD1 for D (5 bases). The V end was cut by 3 bases, the J end by 6 bases, with 12 bases between. CDR1 is MDHEN, CDR2 SYDVKM, per germline. This CDR3 is 14 amino acids long. CDR3: CASSFGQGGQPQHF. Here the CDR3 DNA reads TGTGCCAGCAGTTTCGGCCAGGGCGGTCAGCCCCAGCATTTT.

The chain employs TRBV27 and TRBJ1-4; 7 bases fit TRBD1. Germline V lookup: CDR1 MNHEY, CDR2 SMNVEV (reference sequence). The V segment lost 10 bases and the J segment 4 bases; nucleotides outside the gene matches: 9. CDR3 length: 14 residues. In nucleotides, the CDR3 is TGTGCCACCCGAGGGACAGCGGTTAATGAAAAACTGTTTTTT. Protein product: CATRGTAVNEKLFF.

Regarding this clone: The same CDR3 can be traced to other DNA sequences in this sample. The rearrangement links TRBV4-1 to TRBJ1-1; 9 bases match TRBD1. Germline V gives CDR1 MGHRA, CDR2 YSYEKL. The CDR3 extends over 15 amino acids. After removal of 1 base from V and 3 bases from J, the junction contained 3 bases not matched to a gene. The CDR3 nucleotides are TGCGCCAGCAGCCAAGGACAGGGGGGCTACACTGAAGCTTTCTTT. Residues: CASSQGQGGYTEAFF.

The CDR3 protein is CASSQADRDYGYTF. The CDR3, as DNA: TGCGCCAGCAGCCAAGCGGACAGGGACTATGGCTACACCTTC. The V call is TRBV4-1, the J call TRBJ1-2; 8 nucleotides match TRBD1. The ends lost 1 base at V and 3 bases at J; junction bases unmatched: 1. This CDR3 has 14 residues. Looked up from germline, CDR1 is MGHRA and CDR2 is YSYEKL.

The rearrangement links TRBV7-3 to TRBJ2-1; possible D gene TRBD2, 6 bases. With 5 bases removed from V and 8 bases from J, the gap between germline ends came to 16 bases. The germline CDR1 and CDR2 sequences are SGHTA and FQGTGA. The CDR3 consists of 14 residues. Here the CDR3 reads CASSPWGENDEQFF. CDR3 coding DNA: TGTGCCAGCAGCCCATGGGGGGAGAACGATGAGCAGTTCTTC.

For the CDR3, the DNA is TGTGCCACCAGCAGAGACCTTACAGGGACGAACACCGGGGAGCTGTTTTTT. Its protein is CATSRDLTGTNTGELFF. The rearrangement joins TRBV15 to TRBJ2-2; possibly TRBD1 for D (6 bases). The ends were cut back, 0 bases at V and 0 bases at J, with 11 bases in the middle. The CDR3 contains 17 residues. Per germline, CDR1 LNHNV and CDR2 YYDKDF (reference sequence).

This chain connects TRBV5-6 to TRBJ2-2; a possible D gene is TRBD2 (6 bases). CDR1 and CDR2 (germline): SGHDT, YYEEEE. V lost 6 bases and J lost 3, with 12 bases in between. This CDR3 has 14 residues. The CDR3 bases are TGTGCCAGCACCGGGAGTTTGGACACCGGGGAGCTGTTTTTT. Translating gives CASTGSLDTGELFF.

The gene calls are TRBV2 and TRBJ2-1; 7 nucleotides align to TRBD1. CDR1 SNHLY and CDR2 FYNNEI come from the germline V gene. With 7 bases clipped from V and 6 bases from J, the junction kept 12 bases outside the gene matches. The CDR3 extends over 15 amino acids. Here the CDR3 reads CASNRGLAPANEQFF. CDR3 nucleotides: TGTGCCAGCAATAGGGGGCTAGCACCCGCCAATGAGCAGTTCTTC.

The chain uses TRBV5-1 and TRBJ1-2, with D possibly matching TRBD1 (6 bases). V was trimmed by 3 bases and J by 2 bases, leaving 20 bases between them. This CDR3 comprises 17 residues. In germline, CDR1 is SGHRS, CDR2 YFSETQ. This chain's CDR3 is CASSSGPTKDRNYGYTF. In DNA form, the CDR3 reads TGCGCCAGCAGCTCCGGACCAACCAAAGACAGGAACTATGGCTACACCTTC.

V usage is TRBV28 and J usage is TRBJ1-2, with 11 bases aligning to TRBD1. Germline assignment: CDR1 MDHEN and CDR2 SYDVKM. The CDR3 length is 13 residues. V lost 5 bases to trimming and J lost 8 bases; unmatched junction nucleotides: 4. The CDR3 sequence: CASSLGTGGGYTF. The CDR3, as DNA: TGTGCCAGCAGTCTCGGGACAGGGGGAGGCTACACCTTC.

The chain combines TRBV10-2 with TRBJ2-5, with 11 bases lining up with TRBD2. The CDR3 covers 15 residues. V gave up 6 bases and J gave up 5 bases; unmatched junction bases: 8. CDR1 is WSHSY, CDR2 SAAADI, per germline. CDR3 loop: CASRPLTSGSETQYF. The CDR3 bases are TGCGCCAGCAGGCCCCTCACTAGCGGGAGTGAGACCCAGTACTTC.

This sequence joins TRBV6-6 and TRBJ1-3; no clear D. This CDR3 comprises 16 residues. V lost 2 bases to trimming and J lost 3 bases, with 14 bases between them. In germline, CDR1 is MNHNY, CDR2 SVGAGI (reference sequence). This chain's CDR3 is CASSYQSGLGGNTIYF. The CDR3 DNA follows: TGTGCCAGCAGTTACCAGTCGGGATTAGGTGGAAACACCATATATTTT.

V and J are TRBV11-2 and TRBJ1-1; TRBD1 matches at 7 bases. Germline lookup yields CDR1 SGHAT and CDR2 FQNNGV. J lost 0 bases, V lost 5 bases, and 6 bases had no gene match. This CDR3 contains 15 residues. The CDR3, as DNA: TGTGCCAGCAGCCTCCACGGGACAGTGAACACTGAAGCTTTCTTT. Its translation: CASSLHGTVNTEAFF.

V is TRBV11-1 and J is TRBJ2-7; TRBD2 matches 13 bases. This CDR3 spans 15 amino acids. From germline, CDR1 is SGHAT and CDR2 FQDESV (reference sequence). The V segment lost 4 bases and the J segment 4 bases; nucleotides outside the gene matches: 4. The CDR3 is CASSSGTSGTYEQYF. As DNA, the CDR3 is TGTGCCAGCAGCTCAGGGACTAGCGGGACGTACGAGCAGTACTTC.

This rearrangement joins TRBV28 to TRBJ1-5; 8 nucleotides align to TRBD1. Per germline, CDR1 MDHEN and CDR2 SYDVKM. With V trimmed by 7 bases and J by 4 bases, 6 bases remained unmatched. The CDR3 length is 14 residues. CDR3: CASTKRTGNQPQHF. The CDR3 nucleotides read TGTGCCAGCACCAAACGGACAGGGAATCAGCCCCAGCATTTT.

V is TRBV19 and J is TRBJ2-5, with 8 bases that match TRBD1. Trimming took 5 bases from V and 7 from J; bases not matched to a gene: 6. Germline-derived CDR1 and CDR2 are LNHDA and SQIVND (reference sequence). The CDR3 has 13 amino acids. The CDR3 nucleotides read TGTGCCAGTAGTCTGGCCGGGACAGGGACCCAGTACTTC. It codes for CASSLAGTGTQYF.

The CDR3 reads CASSPEYQGSYEQYF. The CDR3 DNA is TGTGCCAGCAGTCCAGAATATCAGGGTTCCTACGAGCAGTACTTC. V gene TRBV5-6 combines with J gene TRBJ2-7; tentatively, D is TRBD1 (5 bases). V was clipped by 5 bases and J by 1 base, with 16 bases between them. The germline V gene has CDR1 SGHDT and CDR2 YYEEEE. This CDR3 region has 15 residues. Complete variable domain (other parts from reference TRBV5-6 and TRBJ2-7): DAGVTQSPTHLIKTRGQQVTLRCSPKSGHDTVSWYQQALGQGPQFIFQYYEEEERQRGNFPDRFSGHQFPNYSSELNVNALLLGDSALYLCASSPEYQGSYEQYFGPGTRLTVT.

The chain uses TRBV12-5 and TRBJ2-1; 7 nucleotides line up with TRBD2. With 3 bases clipped from V and 2 bases from J, the junction kept 1 base outside the gene matches. This CDR3 comprises 14 residues. Germline CDR1 LGHNT, CDR2 FRNRAP. CDR3 amino acids: CASGFREAYNEQFF. In DNA, the CDR3 is TGTGCTAGTGGTTTCCGGGAGGCCTACAATGAGCAGTTCTTC.

Only a few counts were recorded for this clone. The chain employs TRBV2 and TRBJ2-1, with 7 positions matching TRBD1. The J segment lost 8 bases and the V segment lost 6 bases, leaving 10 bases of the junction unmatched. Per the germline V gene, CDR1 is SNHLY and CDR2 is FYNNEI. CDR3 length equals 14 residues. The CDR3 spells CASRPGTVGDEQFF. CDR3 nucleotides: TGTGCCAGCAGACCCGGGACAGTCGGCGATGAGCAGTTCTTC.

The CDR3 spells CASSLSLPYHSRHF. The DNA of the CDR3 is TGTGCCAGCAGTTTAAGCCTACCCTACCACTCCCGGCATTTT. V and J are TRBV28 and TRBJ1-5; D gene ambiguous. Per the germline V gene, CDR1 is MDHEN and CDR2 is SYDVKM. The V end lost 2 bases, the J end lost 15 bases, and 20 bases lay between the germline ends. The CDR3 contains 14 residues.

This clone was counted between two and nine times. The chain uses TRBV4-1 and TRBJ1-6; possible D gene TRBD1, 6 bases. V lost 6 bases, J lost 10 bases, and 22 bases lay in between. Germline loops: CDR1 MGHRA, CDR2 YSYEKL. CDR3 length: 16 amino acids. The DNA for the CDR3 is TGCGCCAGCAGTCCTAATATGGGGGCAGGGTGGTCACCCCTCCACTTT. It encodes CASSPNMGAGWSPLHF.

The chain uses TRBV28 and TRBJ2-5; TRBD2 matches at 10 bases. CDR1 MDHEN and CDR2 SYDVKM come from the germline V gene. V dropped 8 bases and J dropped 1; count of bases not matched to a gene: 4. This CDR3 contains 14 residues. CDR3 DNA: TGTGCCAGCCGAACTAGCGGGGTCCAAGAGACCCAGTACTTC. Protein product: CASRTSGVQETQYF.

This chain links TRBV19 with TRBJ2-7; no firm D call. This CDR3 contains 14 residues. Between the trimmed V and J ends, which lost 3 bases and 2 bases, there was a span of 11 bases. CDR1 and CDR2 (germline): LNHDA, SQIVND (reference sequence). CDR3 sequence reads: CASSMSLNAYEQYF. CDR3 in DNA: TGTGCCAGTAGTATGAGTCTTAATGCCTACGAGCAGTACTTC. The full variable domain, completed using reference TRBV19 and TRBJ2-7, is DGGITQSPKYLFRKEGQNVTLSCEQNLNHDAMYWYRQDPGQGLRLIYYSQIVNDFQKGDIAEGYSVSREKKESFPLTVTSAQKNPTAFYLCASSMSLNAYEQYFGPGTRLTVT.

The V call is TRBV9, the J call TRBJ1-5, with D perhaps matching TRBD1 (6 bases). Between the trimmed V and J ends, which lost 4 bases and 1 base, there was a span of 21 bases. The CDR3 spans 18 residues. Germline V CDR1 and CDR2: SGDLS, YYNGEE. For the CDR3, the DNA is TGTGCCAGCAGCCTAAGAGGGTGGCGGGGGCTAAGCAATCAGCCCCAGCATTTT. Amino acids: CASSLRGWRGLSNQPQHF.

CDR3 nucleotides: TGCGCCAGCAGCACAGGGACAGGGGAATTTTTTTCTGGGGCCAACGTCCTGACTTTC. Translation: CASSTGTGEFFSGANVLTF. The J gene is TRBJ2-6, the V gene TRBV4-3; 10 bases are shared with TRBD1. The CDR3 has 19 amino acids. Germline trimming cut 5 bases from V and 1 base from J; bases unmatched to any gene: 11. The V gene's germline CDR1 is LGHNA and CDR2 YSLEER.

The chain joins TRBV4-1 to TRBJ2-7, with 7 bases aligning to TRBD1. The V segment lost 4 bases and the J segment 4 bases; nucleotides outside the gene matches: 7. Per germline, CDR1 MGHRA and CDR2 YSYEKL. The CDR3 loop spans 14 amino acids. CDR3 DNA: TGCGCCAGCAGCCCCCGGGACAGACCATACGAGCAGTACTTC. Protein: CASSPRDRPYEQYF.